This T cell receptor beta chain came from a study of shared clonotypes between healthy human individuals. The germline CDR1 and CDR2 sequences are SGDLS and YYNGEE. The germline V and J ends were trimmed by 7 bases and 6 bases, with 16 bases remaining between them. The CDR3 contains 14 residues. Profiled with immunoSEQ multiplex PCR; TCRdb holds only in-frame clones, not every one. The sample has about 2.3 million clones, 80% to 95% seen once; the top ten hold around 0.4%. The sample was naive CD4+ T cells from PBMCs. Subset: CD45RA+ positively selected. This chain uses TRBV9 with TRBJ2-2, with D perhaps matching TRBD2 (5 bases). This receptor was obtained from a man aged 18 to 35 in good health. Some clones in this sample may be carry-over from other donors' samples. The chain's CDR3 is CASGGSLVAGELFF. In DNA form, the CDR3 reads TGTGCCAGCGGAGGCTCACTAGTCGCCGGGGAGCTGTTTTTT.